This TCR beta chain is from a study of PD-1 blockade in classical Hodgkin lymphoma. Assay used: immunoSEQ multiplex PCR; TCRdb lists only in-frame clones, some missing. The profile shows tens of thousands of clones, around 80% of them singletons. Time point here: cycle 4 day 1 (C4D1), after 6 weeks of nivolumab. Relapse after autologous stem cell transplantation occurred in every patient, and brentuximab vedotin exposure varied. As regards this clone: Its antigen remains unknown.

Study conclusions and caveats: Healthy donors were reported to have higher baseline TCR diversity than newly diagnosed patients. Complete responders possessed baseline diversity comparable to newly diagnosed patients. Significantly greater TCR diversity emerged by C4D1 in CD4+ cells but not CD8+ cells.

This clonotype was obtained from a human donor with classical Hodgkin lymphoma. Here the sequenced sample was peripheral blood mononuclear cells (PBMCs), taken before the fourth cycle of nivolumab.

The CDR3 coding sequence is TGTGCCAGCAGCCACGTACTAGCGGGGGGTGGCAATGAGCAGTTCTTC. Its translation is CASSHVLAGGGNEQFF. The chain employs TRBV4-2 and TRBJ2-1; 12 bases align to TRBD2. J was trimmed by 6 bases and V by 3 bases; bases with no gene match: 6. Germline CDR1 and CDR2: LGHNA and YNFKEQ. The CDR3 totals 16 residues.